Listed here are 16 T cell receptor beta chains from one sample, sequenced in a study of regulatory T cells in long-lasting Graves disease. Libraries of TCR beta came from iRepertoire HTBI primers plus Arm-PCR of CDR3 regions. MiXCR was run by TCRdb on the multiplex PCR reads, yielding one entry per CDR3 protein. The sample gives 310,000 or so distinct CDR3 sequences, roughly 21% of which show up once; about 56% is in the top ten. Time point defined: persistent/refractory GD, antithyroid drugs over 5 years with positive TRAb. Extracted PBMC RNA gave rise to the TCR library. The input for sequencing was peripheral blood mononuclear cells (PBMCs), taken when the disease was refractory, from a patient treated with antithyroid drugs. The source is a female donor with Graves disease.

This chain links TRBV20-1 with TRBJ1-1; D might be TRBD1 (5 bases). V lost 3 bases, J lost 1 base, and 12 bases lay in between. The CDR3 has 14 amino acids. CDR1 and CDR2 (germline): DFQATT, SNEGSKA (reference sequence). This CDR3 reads CSASSSRANTEAFF. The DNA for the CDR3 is TGCAGTGCTAGTAGCAGCAGGGCGAACACTGAAGCTTTCTTT.

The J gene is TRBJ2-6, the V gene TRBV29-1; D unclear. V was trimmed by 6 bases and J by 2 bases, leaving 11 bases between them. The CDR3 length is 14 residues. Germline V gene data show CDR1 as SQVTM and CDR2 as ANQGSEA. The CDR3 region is CSVETDAGANVLTF. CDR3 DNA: TGCAGCGTCGAGACGGACGCTGGGGCCAACGTCCTGACTTTC.

The CDR3 bases are TGCGCCAGCAGCCAAGCTTCACAGGGGTCCTACGAGCAGTACTTC. Translating it yields CASSQASQGSYEQYF. The chain combines TRBV4-1 with TRBJ2-7; 7 positions match TRBD1. CDR1 and CDR2 from the germline V gene are MGHRA and YSYEKL. After removal of 1 base from V and 1 base from J, the junction contained 4 bases not matched to a gene. The CDR3 has 15 residues.

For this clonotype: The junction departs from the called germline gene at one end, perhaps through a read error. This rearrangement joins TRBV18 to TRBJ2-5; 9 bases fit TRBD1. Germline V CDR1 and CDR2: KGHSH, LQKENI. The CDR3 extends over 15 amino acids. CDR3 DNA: TGTGCCAGCCCACCATCCGGGACAGGGAGGGAGACCCAGTACTTC. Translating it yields CASPPSGTGRETQYF. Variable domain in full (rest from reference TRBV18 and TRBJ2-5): NAGVMQNPRHLVRRRGQEARLRCSPMKGHSHVYWYRQLPEEGLKFMVYLQKENIIDESGMPKERFSAEFPKEGPSILRIQQVVRGDSAAYFCASPPSGTGRETQYFGPGTRLLVL.

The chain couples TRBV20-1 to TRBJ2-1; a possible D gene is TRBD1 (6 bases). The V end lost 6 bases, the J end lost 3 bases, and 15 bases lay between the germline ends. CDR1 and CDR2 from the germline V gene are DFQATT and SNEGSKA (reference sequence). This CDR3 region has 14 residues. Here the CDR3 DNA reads TGCAGTGCGAGGCTAGGACAGTACTACAATGAGCAGTTCTTC. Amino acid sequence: CSARLGQYYNEQFF.

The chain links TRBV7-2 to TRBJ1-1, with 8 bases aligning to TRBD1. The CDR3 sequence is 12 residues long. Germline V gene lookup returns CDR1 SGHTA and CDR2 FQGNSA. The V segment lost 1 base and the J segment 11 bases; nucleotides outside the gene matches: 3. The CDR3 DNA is TGTGCCAGCAGCTTAGGACAGGGGTCGGCTTTCTTT. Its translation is CASSLGQGSAFF.

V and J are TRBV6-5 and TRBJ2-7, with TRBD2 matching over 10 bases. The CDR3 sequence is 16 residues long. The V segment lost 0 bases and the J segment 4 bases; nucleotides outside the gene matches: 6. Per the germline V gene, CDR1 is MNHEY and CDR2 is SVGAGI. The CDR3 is CASSYSVSGRAYEQYF. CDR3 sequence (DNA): TGTGCCAGCAGTTACTCGGTCAGCGGGAGGGCTTACGAGCAGTACTTC.

Here the CDR3 DNA reads TGTGCCAGCAGTTTTAGCGGACCCCCTAGGGATGAGCAGTTCTTC. Amino acid sequence: CASSFSGPPRDEQFF. This chain connects TRBV27 to TRBJ2-1, with a weak D call TRBD2 (6 bases). Trimming took 3 bases from V and 8 from J, leaving 17 bases between them. From germline, CDR1 is MNHEY and CDR2 SMNVEV (reference sequence). CDR3 length: 15 amino acids.

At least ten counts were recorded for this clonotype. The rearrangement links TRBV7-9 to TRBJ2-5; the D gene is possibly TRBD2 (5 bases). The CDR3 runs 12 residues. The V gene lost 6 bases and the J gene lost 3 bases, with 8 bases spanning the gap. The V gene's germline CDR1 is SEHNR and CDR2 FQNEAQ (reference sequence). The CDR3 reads CASRGLKETQYF. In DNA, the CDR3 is TGTGCCAGCAGAGGACTGAAAGAGACCCAGTACTTC.

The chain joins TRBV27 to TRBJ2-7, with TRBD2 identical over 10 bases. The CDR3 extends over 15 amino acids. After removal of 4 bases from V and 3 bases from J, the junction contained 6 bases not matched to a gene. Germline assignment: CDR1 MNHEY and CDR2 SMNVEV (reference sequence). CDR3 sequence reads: CASSSKAGGSYEQYF. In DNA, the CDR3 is TGTGCCAGCAGTTCCAAAGCGGGAGGGAGCTACGAGCAGTACTTC.

CDR3 region: CASSHPGRVYEQYF. The DNA of the CDR3 is TGTGCCAGCAGTCACCCGGGAAGGGTCTACGAGCAGTACTTC. This chain uses TRBV6-1 with TRBJ2-7, with TRBD2 as a possible D gene (5 bases). V was shortened by 5 bases and J by 3 bases, with 14 bases between the two germline ends. This CDR3 region has 14 residues. Germline CDR1 is MNHNS and CDR2 is SASEGT.

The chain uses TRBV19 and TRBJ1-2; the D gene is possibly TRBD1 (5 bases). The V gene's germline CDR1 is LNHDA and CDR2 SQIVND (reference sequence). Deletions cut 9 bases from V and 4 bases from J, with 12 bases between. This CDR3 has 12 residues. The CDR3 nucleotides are TGTGCCAGCGGGGACGGATTCTATGGCTACACCTTC. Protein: CASGDGFYGYTF.

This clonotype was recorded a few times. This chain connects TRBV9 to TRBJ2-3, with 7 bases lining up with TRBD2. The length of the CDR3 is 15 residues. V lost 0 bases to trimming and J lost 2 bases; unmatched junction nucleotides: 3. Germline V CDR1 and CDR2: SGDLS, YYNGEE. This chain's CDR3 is CASSVGAGNTDTQYF. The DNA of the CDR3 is TGTGCCAGCAGCGTAGGAGCGGGGAACACAGATACGCAGTATTTT.

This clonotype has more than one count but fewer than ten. CDR3: CAWSEGGGQPQHF. The CDR3, as DNA: TGTGCCTGGAGTGAGGGGGGGGGTCAGCCCCAGCATTTT. The chain combines TRBV30 with TRBJ1-5; perhaps TRBD1 as D (6 bases). The CDR3 runs to 13 residues. V lost 1 base, J lost 6 bases, and 10 bases lay in between. The germline V gene has CDR1 GTSNPN and CDR2 SVGIG (reference sequence).

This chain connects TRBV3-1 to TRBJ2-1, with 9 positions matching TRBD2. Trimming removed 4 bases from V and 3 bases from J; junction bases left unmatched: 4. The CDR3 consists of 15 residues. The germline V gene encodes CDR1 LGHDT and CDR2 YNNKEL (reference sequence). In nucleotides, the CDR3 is TGTGCCAGCAGCCCTAGCGGGAAACACTACAATGAGCAGTTCTTC. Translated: CASSPSGKHYNEQFF.

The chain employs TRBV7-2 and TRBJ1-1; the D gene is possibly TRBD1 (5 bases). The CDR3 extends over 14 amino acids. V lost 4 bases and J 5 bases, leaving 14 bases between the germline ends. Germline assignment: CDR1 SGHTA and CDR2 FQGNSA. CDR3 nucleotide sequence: TGTGCCAGCAGCTCCAGACAGTATGGGACTGAAGCTTTCTTT. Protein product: CASSSRQYGTEAFF.